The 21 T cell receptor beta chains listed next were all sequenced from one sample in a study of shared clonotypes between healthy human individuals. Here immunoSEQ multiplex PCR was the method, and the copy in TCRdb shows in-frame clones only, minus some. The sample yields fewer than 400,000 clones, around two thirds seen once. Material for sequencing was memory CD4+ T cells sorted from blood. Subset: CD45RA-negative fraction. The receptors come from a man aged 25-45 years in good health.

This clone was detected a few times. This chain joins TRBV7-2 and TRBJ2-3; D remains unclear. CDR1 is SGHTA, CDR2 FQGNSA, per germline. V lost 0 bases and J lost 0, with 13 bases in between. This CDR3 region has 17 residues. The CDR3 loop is CASSLAGGATSTDTQYF. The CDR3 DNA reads TGTGCCAGCAGCTTAGCGGGCGGAGCGACCAGCACAGATACGCAGTATTTT.

CDR3 DNA sequence: TGCGCCAGTAATTCCTGGGGTACCGGTCAGCCCCAGCATTTT. This codes for CASNSWGTGQPQHF. This rearrangement joins TRBV10-1 to TRBJ1-5; no clear D. The CDR3 covers 14 residues. Trimming took off 9 bases at V and 6 bases at J, with 18 bases between the two ends. CDR1 is WNHNN and CDR2 is SYGVQD in the germline V gene (reference sequence).

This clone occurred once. The CDR3 nucleotides read TGTGCCAGCAGCCTCGAACAGGGGGCTTACAATGAGCAGTTCTTC. Translating gives CASSLEQGAYNEQFF. The chain joins TRBV11-2 to TRBJ2-1; 9 bases are shared with TRBD1. This CDR3 is built from 15 residues. Germline lookup yields CDR1 SGHAT and CDR2 FQNNGV. V trimming: 5 bases; J trimming: 4 bases; junction bases outside the gene matches: 6. The full variable domain, rest sourced from reference TRBV11-2 and TRBJ2-1, is EAGVAQSPRYKIIEKRQSVAFWCNPISGHATLYWYQQILGQGPKLLIQFQNNGVVDDSQLPKDRFSAERLKGVDSTLKIQPAKLEDSAVYLCASSLEQGAYNEQFFGPGTRLTVL.

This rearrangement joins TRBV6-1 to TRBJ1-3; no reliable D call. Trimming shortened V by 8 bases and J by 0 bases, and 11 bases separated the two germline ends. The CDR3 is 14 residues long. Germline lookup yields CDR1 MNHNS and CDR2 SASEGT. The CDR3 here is CASGSTVSGNTIYF. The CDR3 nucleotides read TGTGCCAGCGGGTCAACAGTCTCTGGAAACACCATATATTTT.

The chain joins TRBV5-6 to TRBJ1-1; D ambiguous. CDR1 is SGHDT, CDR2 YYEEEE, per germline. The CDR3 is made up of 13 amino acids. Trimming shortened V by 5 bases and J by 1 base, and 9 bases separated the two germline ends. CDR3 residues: CASRPVENTEAFF. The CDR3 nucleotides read TGTGCCAGCAGACCGGTTGAGAACACTGAAGCTTTCTTT.

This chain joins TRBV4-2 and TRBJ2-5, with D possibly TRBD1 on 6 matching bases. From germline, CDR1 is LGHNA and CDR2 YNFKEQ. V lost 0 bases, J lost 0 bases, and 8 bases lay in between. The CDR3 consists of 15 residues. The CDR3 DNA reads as TGTGCCAGCAGCCAAGAGGGACAAGACCAAGAGACCCAGTACTTC. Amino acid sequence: CASSQEGQDQETQYF.

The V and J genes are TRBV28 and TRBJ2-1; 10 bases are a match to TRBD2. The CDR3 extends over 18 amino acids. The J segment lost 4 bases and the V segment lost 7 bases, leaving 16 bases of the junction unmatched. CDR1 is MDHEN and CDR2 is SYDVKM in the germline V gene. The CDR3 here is CASIGITNLLAGYNEQFF. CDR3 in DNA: TGTGCCAGCATAGGAATCACAAACTTACTAGCGGGGTACAATGAGCAGTTCTTC.

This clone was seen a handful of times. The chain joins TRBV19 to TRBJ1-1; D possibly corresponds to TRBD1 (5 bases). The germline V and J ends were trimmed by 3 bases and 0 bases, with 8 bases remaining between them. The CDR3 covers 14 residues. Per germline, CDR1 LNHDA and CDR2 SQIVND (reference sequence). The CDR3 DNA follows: TGTGCCAGTAGTATTCTGGGGCTGAACACTGAAGCTTTCTTT. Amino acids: CASSILGLNTEAFF.

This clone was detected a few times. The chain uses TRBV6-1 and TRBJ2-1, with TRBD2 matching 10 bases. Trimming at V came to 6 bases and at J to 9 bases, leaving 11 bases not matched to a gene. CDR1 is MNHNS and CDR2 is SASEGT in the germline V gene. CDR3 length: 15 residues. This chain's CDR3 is CASRGALAGEREQFF. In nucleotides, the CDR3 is TGTGCCAGCAGGGGGGCCCTAGCGGGAGAGCGTGAGCAGTTCTTC.

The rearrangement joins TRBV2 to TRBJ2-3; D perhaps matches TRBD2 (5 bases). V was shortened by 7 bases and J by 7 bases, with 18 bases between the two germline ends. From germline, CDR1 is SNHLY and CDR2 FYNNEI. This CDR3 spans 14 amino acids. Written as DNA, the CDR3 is TGTGCCAGCATTTGGTTTCTAGCTACAAATACGCAGTATTTT. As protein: CASIWFLATNTQYF.

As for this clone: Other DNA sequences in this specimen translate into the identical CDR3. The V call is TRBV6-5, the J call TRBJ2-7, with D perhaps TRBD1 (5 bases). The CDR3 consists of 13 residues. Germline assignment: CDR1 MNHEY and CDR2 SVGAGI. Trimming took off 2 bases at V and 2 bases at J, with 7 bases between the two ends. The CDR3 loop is CASSYRGPYEQYF. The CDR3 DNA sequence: TGTGCCAGCAGTTACAGGGGTCCCTACGAGCAGTACTTC.

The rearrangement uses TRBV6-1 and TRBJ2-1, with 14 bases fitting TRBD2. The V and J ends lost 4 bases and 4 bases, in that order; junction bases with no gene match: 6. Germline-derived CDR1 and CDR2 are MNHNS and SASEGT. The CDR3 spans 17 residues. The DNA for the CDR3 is TGTGCCAGCAGTGCTCGGACTAGCGGGAGGACTTACAATGAGCAGTTCTTC. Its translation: CASSARTSGRTYNEQFF.

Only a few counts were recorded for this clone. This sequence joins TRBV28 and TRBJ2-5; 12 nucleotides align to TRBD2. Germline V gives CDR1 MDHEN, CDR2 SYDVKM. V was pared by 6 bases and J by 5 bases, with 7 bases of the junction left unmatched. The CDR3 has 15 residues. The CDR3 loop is CASRATSGGGETQYF. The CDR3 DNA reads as TGTGCCAGCAGGGCGACTAGCGGGGGCGGCGAGACCCAGTACTTC.

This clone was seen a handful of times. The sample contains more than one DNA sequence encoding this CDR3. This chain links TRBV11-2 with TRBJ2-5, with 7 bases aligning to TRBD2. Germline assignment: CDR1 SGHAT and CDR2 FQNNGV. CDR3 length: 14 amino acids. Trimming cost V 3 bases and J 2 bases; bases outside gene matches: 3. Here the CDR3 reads CASSFTGGQETQYF. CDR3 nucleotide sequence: TGTGCCAGCAGCTTTACGGGAGGACAAGAGACCCAGTACTTC.

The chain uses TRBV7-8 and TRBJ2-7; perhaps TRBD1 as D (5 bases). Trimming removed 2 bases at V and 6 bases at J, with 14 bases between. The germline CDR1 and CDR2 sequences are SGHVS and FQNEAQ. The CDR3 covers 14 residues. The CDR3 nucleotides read TGTGCCAGCAGCTTACTCTTCCAGGGCTCCGAGCAGTACTTC. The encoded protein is CASSLLFQGSEQYF.

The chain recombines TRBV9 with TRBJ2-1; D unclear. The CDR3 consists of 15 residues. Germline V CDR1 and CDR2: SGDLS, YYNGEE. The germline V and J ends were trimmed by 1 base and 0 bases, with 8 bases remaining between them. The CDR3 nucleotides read TGTGCCAGCAGCGTATCTCTAGGCTCCTACAATGAGCAGTTCTTC. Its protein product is CASSVSLGSYNEQFF. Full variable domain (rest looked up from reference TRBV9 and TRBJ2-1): DSGVTQTPKHLITATGQRVTLRCSPRSGDLSVYWYQQSLDQGLQFLIQYYNGEERAKGNILERFSAQQFPDLHSELNLSSLELGDSALYFCASSVSLGSYNEQFFGPGTRLTVL.

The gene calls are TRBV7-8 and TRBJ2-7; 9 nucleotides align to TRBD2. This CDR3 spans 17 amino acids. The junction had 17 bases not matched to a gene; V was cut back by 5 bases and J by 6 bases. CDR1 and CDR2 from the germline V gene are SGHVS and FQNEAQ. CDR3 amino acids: CASSVMGLAGLDGEQYF. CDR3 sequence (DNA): TGTGCCAGCAGCGTAATGGGACTAGCCGGATTGGATGGCGAGCAGTACTTC. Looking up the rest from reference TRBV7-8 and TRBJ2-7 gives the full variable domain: GAGVSQSPRYKVAKRGQDVALRCDPISGHVSLFWYQQALGQGPEFLTYFQNEAQLDKSGLPSDRFFAERPEGSVSTLKIQRTQQEDSAVYLCASSVMGLAGLDGEQYFGPGTRLTVT.

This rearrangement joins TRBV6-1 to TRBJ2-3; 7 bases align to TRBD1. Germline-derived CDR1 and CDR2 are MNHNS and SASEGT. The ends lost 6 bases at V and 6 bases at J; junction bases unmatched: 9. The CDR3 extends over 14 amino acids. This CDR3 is CASRRGGGIDTQYF. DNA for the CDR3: TGTGCCAGCAGGCGAGGGGGCGGTATCGATACGCAGTATTTT.

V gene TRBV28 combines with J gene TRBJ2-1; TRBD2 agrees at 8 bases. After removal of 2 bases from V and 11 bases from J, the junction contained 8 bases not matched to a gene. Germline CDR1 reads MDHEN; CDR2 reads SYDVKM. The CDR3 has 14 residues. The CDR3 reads CASSLPGGPNKQFF. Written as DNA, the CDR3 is TGTGCCAGCAGTTTACCGGGAGGGCCAAATAAGCAGTTCTTC.

The CDR3 nucleotides are TGTGCCAGCAGCAAAGGATCCCGACAGGGCTCCTACGAGCAGTACTTC. Translation gives CASSKGSRQGSYEQYF. J is TRBJ2-7 and V is TRBV13, with 7 bases identical to TRBD1. Germline values: CDR1 PRHDT, CDR2 FYEKMQ (reference sequence). CDR3 size: 16 residues. V shed 5 bases, J shed 0 bases, and the junction held 10 bases outside the gene matches.

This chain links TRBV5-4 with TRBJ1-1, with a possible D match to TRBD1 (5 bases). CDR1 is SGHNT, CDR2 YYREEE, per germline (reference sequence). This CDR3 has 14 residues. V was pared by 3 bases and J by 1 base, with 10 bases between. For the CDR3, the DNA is TGTGCCAGCAGCTCCGGGGCAAAGAACACTGAAGCTTTCTTT. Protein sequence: CASSSGAKNTEAFF. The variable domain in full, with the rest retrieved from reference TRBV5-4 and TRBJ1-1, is ETGVTQSPTHLIKTRGQQVTLRCSSQSGHNTVSWYQQALGQGPQFIFQYYREEENGRGNFPPRFSGLQFPNYSSELNVNALELDDSALYLCASSSGAKNTEAFFGQGTRLTVV.